This T cell receptor beta chain originates from a study (dated by TCRdb to about 2015). With respect to the entire study: The study set out to test whether tumor-infiltrating Tregs in breast cancer get recruited from blood Tregs or are instead converted in situ from other CD4+ T cell subsets.

The CDR3 sequence holds 15 residues, the cysteine and phenylalanine included. The only DNA kept is the CDR3, 45 bases in frame from the first base. At the junction V is shortened by 1 base and J by 1 base, with 10 bases in between. As encoded in the germline V gene, CDR1 is MNHNS while CDR2 is SASEGT. Amplification of full-length TCR variable regions was done by 5' RACE PCR using constant-region reverse primers, and this step was followed by semi-nested PCR with Nested Universal Primer A. The ReliaPrep RNA Cell Miniprep System was used to extract total RNA, which was then reverse transcribed into 5'RACE-ready cDNA with the SMARTer RACE 5'/3' Kit. An Illumina MiSeq was used to sequence the full-length TCR alpha and beta libraries, which had been barcoded with multiplex adaptors. Under the source paper's analysis protocol: For each of nine subset-tissue groups, sequencing data from the five patients were combined, and the groups were compared by unsupervised clustering of TCR gene usage. Repertoire similarity was calculated with the Morisita-Horn index, weighting shared sequences by their contribution to each repertoire. TCRdb passed the public sequencing reads through fastp at Q25 and MiXCR, retaining productive beta sequences. Each CDR3 protein appears once, grouped with its most common genes and DNA. V and J calls and clone size were set by TCRdb, not the authors. This sample comprises about 64,000 distinct CDR3 sequences, about 20% of them detected only once. Under 3.5% of the sample goes to the ten largest clones.

The full study reports these points: Tumor memory CD4+ T cell TCR gene usage clustered with blood and lymph node memory CD4+ cells and lymph node naive CD4+ cells. The greatest overlap of tumor-infiltrating Treg TCR alpha and beta sequences was with tumor naive CD4+ T cells, followed next by blood naive CD4+ T cells. Rather than covering whole repertoires, validation in the larger cohort was restricted to a single TCR beta V-J rearrangement.

CD4+CD45RO+CD25- cells were isolated as memory CD4+ T cells. Tregs, naive and memory CD4+ T cells from tumor, blood and ipsilateral draining lymph nodes of about 5 breast cancer patients underwent full-length TCR alpha and beta sequencing. Tumor tissue and lymph nodes from ipsilateral axillary dissection were perfused with PBS, minced and digested with collagenase I and hyaluronidase. Ficoll density gradient centrifugation was used to isolate mononuclear cells from either lymph nodes or less than 55 ml of peripheral blood. A purity exceeding 90% was confirmed by FACS for the sorted cell populations. This clonotype appeared a few times. Its antigen is not yet known. No qualities accompany the bases; no much larger clone lies one base away.

The V gene is TRBV6-1 and the J gene is TRBJ1-2; no confident D gene assignment can be made. The sample consisted of memory CD4+ T cells sorted from a lymph node. This specimen's cell subset or site label, per the study, means: memory CD4+ T cells, CD4+CD45RO+CD25-. The receptor was isolated from a female donor with breast cancer. The DNA sequence is TGTGCCAGCAGTGAAGGAGGTTGGAGTAACTATGGCTACACCTTC. Translated, this is CASSEGGWSNYGYTF.